Given below is one T cell receptor beta chain in context. These data come from a study of control samples from healthy donors and cancer patients. Between the trimmed V and J ends, which lost 6 bases and 1 base, there was a span of 9 bases. This CDR3 has 13 residues. Germline-derived CDR1 and CDR2 are SNHLY and FYNNEI. Sequencing used immunoSEQ multiplex PCR; TCRdb keeps in-frame clones, though not all of them. This sample has 130,000 to 150,000 clones, with 92% found just once. Specimen: blood. The rearrangement links TRBV2 to TRBJ1-1, with D uncertain. The TCR originated in a man aged 25-45 years in good health. CDR3 sequence reads: CASRDDKNTEAFF. The CDR3 DNA sequence: TGTGCCAGCAGGGATGACAAGAACACTGAAGCTTTCTTT.